Given below is one TCR beta chain in context. CDR3 size: 14 residues. CDR1 is SGHTA, CDR2 FQGNSA, per germline. V dropped 6 bases and J dropped 1 base, with 7 bases sitting between them. The data derive from a study of T cell changes during pregnancy in multiple sclerosis. Libraries were prepared by immunoSEQ multiplex PCR; TCRdb keeps only in-frame clonotypes and omits some of them. This table has roughly 100,000 clones, around 90% appearing once. Material: peripheral blood, obtained before pregnancy. The sequence was obtained from a female donor with multiple sclerosis, enrolled in a pregnancy study. The chain carries TRBV7-2 and TRBJ1-6; D might be TRBD1 (5 bases). The CDR3 region is CASRRQSYNSPLHF. In DNA, the CDR3 is TGTGCCAGCAGGCGACAGTCCTATAATTCACCCCTCCACTTT.